This T cell receptor beta chain came from a study of CD8 T cells in ankylosing spondylitis. Findings and caveats of the study: A motif of fewer than ten highly homologous TCR beta variants was seen as apparently characteristic of ankylosing spondylitis blood. Disease-linked clones were reportedly significantly enriched in matched ankylosing spondylitis synovial fluid.

Germline values: CDR1 LNHDA, CDR2 SQIVND (reference sequence). This CDR3 region has 17 residues. The V segment lost 5 bases and the J segment 8 bases; nucleotides outside the gene matches: 14. TCRdb redid the calling of the 5' RACE reads with MiXCR, one entry per CDR3 protein. The sample lists 700,000 to 850,000 distinct CDR3 sequences, about an eighth seen once, with approximately 0.51% in the top ten. As for this clonotype: The antigen remains undetermined.

The source of this sequence is a male donor with ankylosing spondylitis. Sequencing input: blood, either unsorted or a sorted T cell fraction (not recorded which). This sequence joins TRBV19 and TRBJ2-1; TRBD1 aligns across 11 bases. The CDR3 reads CASSSRRPGQGVDEQFF. CDR3 nucleotides: TGTGCCAGTAGTTCCAGACGCCCGGGACAGGGGGTGGATGAGCAGTTCTTC.